The 25 T cell receptor beta chains reported below all come from one sample, sequenced in a study of T cell repertoires in cytomegalovirus infection. MiXCR, run by TCRdb on the reads, gives a single entry per CDR3 protein. The sample has hundreds of thousands of distinct CDR3 sequences; 20% to 25% are singletons. Sequencing was carried out using CD8+ T cells from PBMCs. These receptors originate from a human donor in good health (CMV status not recorded). Some clones in this sample may be carry-over from other donors' samples.

The chain employs TRBV6-2 or TRBV6-3 and TRBJ1-2; D call uncertain. There are 15 residues in the CDR3. CDR1 is MNHEY, CDR2 SVGEGT, per germline. With 0 bases removed from V and 2 bases from J, the gap between germline ends came to 10 bases. This CDR3 is CASSYSRTRNYGYTF. CDR3 nucleotide sequence: TGTGCCAGCAGTTACTCGAGAACTCGGAACTATGGCTACACCTTC.

This clonotype was observed at least ten times. J is TRBJ2-5 and V is TRBV12-3 or TRBV12-4, with D possibly being TRBD1 or TRBD2 (5 bases each). The CDR3 consists of 13 residues. Trimming took off 1 base at V and 7 bases at J, with 10 bases between the two ends. The CDR3 nucleotides read TGTGCCAGCAGTTTAGGAGGGGACGGGACCCAGTACTTC. Amino acids: CASSLGGDGTQYF.

CDR3 sequence reads: CASSVGRTYEQYF. The CDR3 region has the DNA TGTGCCAGCAGTGTGGGCAGAACCTACGAGCAGTACTTC. The chain joins TRBV2 to TRBJ2-7; D not resolved. Germline CDR1 is SNHLY and CDR2 is FYNNEI. V lost 4 bases and J 2 bases, leaving 9 bases between the germline ends. The CDR3 length is 13 residues.

The V and J genes are TRBV9 and TRBJ2-1; 9 bases line up with TRBD1. With 3 bases clipped from V and 8 bases from J, the junction kept 6 bases outside the gene matches. The CDR3 covers 14 residues. Germline-derived CDR1 and CDR2 are SGDLS and YYNGEE. For the CDR3, the DNA is TGTGCCAGCAGCGCCGAGACAGGGGGAGATGAGCAGTTCTTC. Protein sequence: CASSAETGGDEQFF.

The chain uses TRBV12-3 or TRBV12-4 and TRBJ2-3; D unresolved. This CDR3 contains 13 residues. Trimming cost V 7 bases and J 2 bases, with 10 bases left between them. CDR3 coding DNA: TGTGCCAGCACCGTGGCGGACACAGATACGCAGTATTTT. Translated, it gives CASTVADTDTQYF.

This clonotype was observed many times. The chain uses TRBV7-2 and TRBJ2-3, with 9 bases matching TRBD2. Germline loops: CDR1 SGHTA, CDR2 FQGNSA. Losses at the gene ends were 4 bases for V and 0 bases for J; bases not matched to a gene: 5. The CDR3 is 16 residues long. In DNA, the CDR3 is TGTGCCAGCAGCTCCTTAGCGGGGGAAAGCACAGATACGCAGTATTTT. Translation: CASSSLAGESTDTQYF.

The chain employs TRBV12-3 or TRBV12-4 and TRBJ2-7, with D possibly being TRBD2 (7 bases). CDR3 length: 15 residues. Between the trimmed V and J ends, which lost 1 base and 4 bases, there was a span of 14 bases. The CDR3 reads CASSLGRGAFYEQYF. The CDR3, as DNA: TGTGCCAGCAGTTTAGGACGGGGGGCCTTTTACGAGCAGTACTTC.

This clonotype occurred many times. A much larger clone differs by one base, so this may be a read error. The chain is built from TRBV5-5 and TRBJ2-3, with a tentative D call TRBD2 (6 bases). The CDR3 sequence is 11 residues long. Trimming pared 2 bases from V and 8 bases from J, leaving 6 bases between. Germline V gene sequence: CDR1 SGHKS, CDR2 YYEKEE (reference sequence). CDR3 DNA: TGTGCCAGCAGCTTCGGGGGTACGCAGTATTTT. It specifies CASSFGGTQYF.

The DNA of the CDR3 is TGTGCCAGCAGTACAGGGGTCTACACTGAAGCTTTCTTT. It codes for CASSTGVYTEAFF. The chain joins TRBV25-1 to TRBJ1-1, with TRBD1 identical over 7 bases. Trimming took 5 bases from V and 3 from J; bases not matched to a gene: 3. The V gene's germline CDR1 is MGHDK and CDR2 SYGVNS. The CDR3 is made up of 13 amino acids.

The V and J genes are TRBV6-1 and TRBJ1-5; a possible D gene is TRBD1 (5 bases). V was trimmed by 6 bases and J by 5 bases, leaving 14 bases between them. The CDR3 loop spans 14 amino acids. CDR1 is MNHNS, CDR2 SASEGT, per germline. For the CDR3, the DNA is TGTGCCAGCAGCATTAGACAGTTAGATCAGCCCCAGCATTTT. This encodes CASSIRQLDQPQHF.

This clonotype was recorded at least ten times. This chain joins TRBV25-1 and TRBJ1-4; D is perhaps TRBD1 (5 bases). The CDR3 consists of 11 residues. The V gene's germline CDR1 is MGHDK and CDR2 SYGVNS. Trimming pared 6 bases from V and 15 bases from J, leaving 14 bases between. CDR3 bases: TGTGCCAGCAGCGATGGGACGTTGGTGTTTTTT. This sequence encodes CASSDGTLVFF.

The chain couples TRBV7-2 to TRBJ1-6; D not resolved. The CDR3 spans 17 residues. V shed 6 bases and J shed 0 bases, with 15 bases lying between them. CDR1 and CDR2 from the germline V gene are SGHTA and FQGNSA. The CDR3 is CASSPLLSSSYNSPLHF. The CDR3 DNA reads TGTGCCAGCAGTCCACTTTTATCTAGCTCCTATAATTCACCCCTCCACTTT.

This clonotype was detected only a few times. The chain recombines TRBV28 with TRBJ2-7, with 7 bases identical to TRBD1. This CDR3 has 15 amino acids. With V trimmed by 5 bases and J by 3 bases, 10 bases remained unmatched. From germline, CDR1 is MDHEN and CDR2 SYDVKM. The CDR3 nucleotides are TGTGCCAGCAGTGCCACAGGGGCCCCCCTCTACGAGCAGTACGTC. Its translation: CASSATGAPLYEQYV.

This clonotype was recorded a few times. The rearrangement joins TRBV4-1 to TRBJ2-7; D is unclear. The CDR3 length is 15 residues. CDR1 and CDR2 (germline): MGHRA, YSYEKL. V was cut by 0 bases and J by 3 bases, with 12 bases left in between. CDR3 protein: CASSQETSAGYEQYV. In nucleotides, the CDR3 is TGCGCCAGCAGCCAAGAGACCAGTGCCGGCTACGAGCAGTACGTC.

The chain recombines TRBV19 with TRBJ2-3; 9 bases are shared with TRBD1. This CDR3 is 15 amino acids long. The trim removed 3 bases at V and 4 bases at J, leaving 5 bases unmatched. Germline assignment: CDR1 LNHDA and CDR2 SQIVND (reference sequence). The CDR3 sequence: CASSMQDRGADTQYF. For the CDR3, the DNA is TGTGCCAGTAGTATGCAGGACAGGGGAGCAGATACGCAGTATTTT. Full variable domain (remainder filled in from reference TRBV19 and TRBJ2-3): DGGITQSPKYLFRKEGQNVTLSCEQNLNHDAMYWYRQDPGQGLRLIYYSQIVNDFQKGDIAEGYSVSREKKESFPLTVTSAQKNPTAFYLCASSMQDRGADTQYFGPGTRLTVL.

This clonotype was seen a few times. The rearrangement links TRBV10-1 to TRBJ1-1; possible D gene TRBD1, 5 bases. The CDR3 is 15 residues long. CDR1 and CDR2 from the germline V gene are WNHNN and SYGVQD (reference sequence). The V gene lost 2 bases and the J gene lost 3 bases, with 13 bases spanning the gap. The CDR3 bases are TGCGCCAGCAGTGAGGGGTGGGACTCGGACACTGAAGCTTTCTTT. Amino acid sequence: CASSEGWDSDTEAFF.

The J gene is TRBJ2-7, the V gene TRBV15, with 7 bases identical to TRBD1. V lost 0 bases, J lost 5 bases, and 7 bases stayed unmatched. The length of the CDR3 is 15 residues. Germline V lookup: CDR1 LNHNV, CDR2 YYDKDF (reference sequence). The CDR3 is CATSRDLTGANEQYF. The CDR3 region has the DNA TGTGCCACCAGCAGAGATTTAACAGGGGCCAACGAGCAGTACTTC.

This clonotype has ten or more counts. The V gene is TRBV7-9, the J gene TRBJ2-4; D is unresolved. Germline assignment: CDR1 SEHNR and CDR2 FQNEAQ (reference sequence). V was trimmed by 2 bases and J by 13 bases, leaving 18 bases between them. This CDR3 comprises 14 residues. The CDR3 DNA reads TGTGCCAGCAGCTTAACCGAAGGGAAGCATCAACAGTACTTC. Its protein is CASSLTEGKHQQYF.

This clonotype was seen at least ten times. V usage is TRBV7-2 and J usage is TRBJ2-7; the D gene is possibly TRBD1 (6 bases). This CDR3 is built from 13 residues. Trimming left V 1 base short and J 6 bases short, with 10 bases between. Germline V gives CDR1 SGHTA, CDR2 FQGNSA. CDR3 coding DNA: TGTGCCAGCAGCTTAGGAGGCAGGGGCGAGCAGTACGTC. The encoded protein is CASSLGGRGEQYV.

The table lists this clonotype with many counts. The rearrangement joins TRBV7-9 to TRBJ2-6, with TRBD1 matching 12 bases. The germline V gene encodes CDR1 SEHNR and CDR2 FQNEAQ (reference sequence). The CDR3 length is 20 residues. Germline trimming cut 4 bases from V and 0 bases from J; bases unmatched to any gene: 10. DNA of the CDR3: TGTGCCAGCAGCTCACGGGACAGGGGGCAACTTTACTCTGGGGCCAACGTCCTGACTTTC. The encoded protein is CASSSRDRGQLYSGANVLTF.

This clonotype was seen a handful of times. For the CDR3, the DNA is TGCAGTGCTAGGCCTGGGAGTGACATTCAGTACTTC. Protein sequence: CSARPGSDIQYF. This rearrangement joins TRBV20-1 to TRBJ2-4, with D maybe TRBD2 (5 bases). V lost 3 bases to trimming and J lost 8 bases, with 11 bases between them. Germline CDR1 and CDR2: DFQATT and SNEGSKA (reference sequence). The CDR3 is 12 residues long.

On this clonotype: A single base separates this from a much larger clone, so it may be a read error. This sequence joins TRBV14 and TRBJ2-2; D might be TRBD1 (6 bases). The germline V gene encodes CDR1 SGHDN and CDR2 FVKESK. The CDR3 is 14 residues long. The CDR3 is CVSSQVSGAGELFF. The CDR3 bases are TGTGTCAGCAGCCAAGTGTCAGGGGCCGGGGAGCTGTTTTTT.

This clonotype was seen only a few times. The rearrangement links TRBV7-9 to TRBJ1-1; D may be TRBD1 (5 bases). V was shortened by 6 bases and J by 1 base, with 15 bases between the two germline ends. The CDR3 has 15 residues. Germline V gives CDR1 SEHNR, CDR2 FQNEAQ (reference sequence). DNA for the CDR3: TGTGCCAGCAGGGAAGAGGGGTTCACGAACACTGAAGCTTTCTTT. Translation gives CASREEGFTNTEAFF.

This clonotype was counted at least ten times. The V call is TRBV7-8, the J call TRBJ1-5, with a possible D match to TRBD1 (6 bases). Germline loops: CDR1 SGHVS, CDR2 FQNEAQ. Trimming took off 5 bases at V and 3 bases at J, with 11 bases between the two ends. The CDR3 totals 14 residues. This chain's CDR3 is CASSHGGHNQPQHF. CDR3 nucleotides: TGTGCCAGCAGCCACGGGGGCCACAATCAGCCCCAGCATTTT.

This clonotype has ten or more counts. The genes are TRBV12-3 or TRBV12-4 and TRBJ1-2, with D possibly matching TRBD1 (6 bases). The germline V and J ends were trimmed by 5 bases and 2 bases, with 15 bases remaining between them. The CDR3 has 15 amino acids. Here the CDR3 reads CASSGGGEGNYGYTF. DNA of the CDR3: TGTGCCAGCAGTGGAGGGGGAGAGGGCAACTATGGCTACACCTTC.